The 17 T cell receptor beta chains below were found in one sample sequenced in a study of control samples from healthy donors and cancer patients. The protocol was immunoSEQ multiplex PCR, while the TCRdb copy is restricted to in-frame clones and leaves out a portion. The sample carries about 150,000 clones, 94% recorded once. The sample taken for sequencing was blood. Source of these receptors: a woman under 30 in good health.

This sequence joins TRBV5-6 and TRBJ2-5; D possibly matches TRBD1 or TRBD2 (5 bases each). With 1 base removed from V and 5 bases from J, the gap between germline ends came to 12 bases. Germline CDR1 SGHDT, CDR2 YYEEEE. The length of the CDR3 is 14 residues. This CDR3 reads CASSLQHWGETQYF. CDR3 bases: TGTGCCAGCAGCTTGCAGCACTGGGGGGAGACCCAGTACTTC.

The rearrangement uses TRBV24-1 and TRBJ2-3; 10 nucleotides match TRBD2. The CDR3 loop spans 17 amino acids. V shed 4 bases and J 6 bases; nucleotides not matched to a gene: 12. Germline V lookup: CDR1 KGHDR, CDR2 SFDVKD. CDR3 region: CATSDRSGGAVGDTQYF. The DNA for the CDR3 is TGTGCCACCAGTGACCGGAGCGGGGGGGCCGTTGGGGATACGCAGTATTTT.

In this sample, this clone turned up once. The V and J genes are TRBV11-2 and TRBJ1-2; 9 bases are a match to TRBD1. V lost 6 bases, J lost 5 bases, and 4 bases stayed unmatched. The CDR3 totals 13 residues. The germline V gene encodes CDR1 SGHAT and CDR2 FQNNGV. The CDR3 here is CASRRGQGYGYTF. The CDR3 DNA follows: TGTGCCAGCAGACGAGGACAGGGGTATGGCTACACCTTC.

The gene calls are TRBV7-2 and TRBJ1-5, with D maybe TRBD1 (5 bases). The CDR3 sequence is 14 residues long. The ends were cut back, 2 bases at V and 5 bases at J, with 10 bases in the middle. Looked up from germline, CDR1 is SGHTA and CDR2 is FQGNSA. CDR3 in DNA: TGTGCCAGCAGCTTACAGGGTCCTGATCAGCCCCAGCATTTT. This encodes CASSLQGPDQPQHF.

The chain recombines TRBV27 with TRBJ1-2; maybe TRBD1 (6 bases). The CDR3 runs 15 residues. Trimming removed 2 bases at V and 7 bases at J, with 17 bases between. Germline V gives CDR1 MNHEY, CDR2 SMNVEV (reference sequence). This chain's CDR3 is CASSLQMWGAGGYTF. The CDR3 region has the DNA TGTGCCAGCAGTTTACAGATGTGGGGGGCCGGTGGCTACACCTTC.

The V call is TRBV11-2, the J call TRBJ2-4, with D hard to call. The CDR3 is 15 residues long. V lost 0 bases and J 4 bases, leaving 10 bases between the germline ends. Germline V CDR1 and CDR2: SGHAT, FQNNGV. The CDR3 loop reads CASSLDLQRKNIQYF. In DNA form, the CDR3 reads TGTGCCAGCAGCTTAGATCTACAGAGAAAAAACATTCAGTACTTC. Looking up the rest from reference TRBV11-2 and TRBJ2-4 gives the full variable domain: EAGVAQSPRYKIIEKRQSVAFWCNPISGHATLYWYQQILGQGPKLLIQFQNNGVVDDSQLPKDRFSAERLKGVDSTLKIQPAKLEDSAVYLCASSLDLQRKNIQYFGAGTRLSVL.

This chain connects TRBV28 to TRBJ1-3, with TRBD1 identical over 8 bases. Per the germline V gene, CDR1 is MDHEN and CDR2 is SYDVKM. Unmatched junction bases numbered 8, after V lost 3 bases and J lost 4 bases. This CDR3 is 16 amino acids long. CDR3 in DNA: TGTGCCAGCAGTTTTCAGGGGGCGCGTGCGGGAAACACCATATATTTT. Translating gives CASSFQGARAGNTIYF.

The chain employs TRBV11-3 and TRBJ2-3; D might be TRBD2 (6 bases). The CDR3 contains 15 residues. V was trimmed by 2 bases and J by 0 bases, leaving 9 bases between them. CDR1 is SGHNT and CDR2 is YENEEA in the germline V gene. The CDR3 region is CASSLRLASTDTQYF. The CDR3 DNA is TGTGCCAGCAGCTTACGCCTAGCGAGCACAGATACGCAGTATTTT.

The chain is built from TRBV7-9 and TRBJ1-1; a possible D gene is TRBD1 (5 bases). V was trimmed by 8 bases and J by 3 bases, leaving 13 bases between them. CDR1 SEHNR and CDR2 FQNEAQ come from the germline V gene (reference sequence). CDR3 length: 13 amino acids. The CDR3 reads CASLFGGDTEAFF. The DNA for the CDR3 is TGTGCCAGCCTATTCGGGGGGGACACTGAAGCTTTCTTT.

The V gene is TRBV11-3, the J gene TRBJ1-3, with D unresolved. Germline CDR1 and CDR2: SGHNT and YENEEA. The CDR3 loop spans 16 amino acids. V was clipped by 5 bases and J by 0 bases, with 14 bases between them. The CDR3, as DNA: TGTGCCAGCAGCCCAACGGACTTCATCTCTGGAAACACCATATATTTT. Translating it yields CASSPTDFISGNTIYF.

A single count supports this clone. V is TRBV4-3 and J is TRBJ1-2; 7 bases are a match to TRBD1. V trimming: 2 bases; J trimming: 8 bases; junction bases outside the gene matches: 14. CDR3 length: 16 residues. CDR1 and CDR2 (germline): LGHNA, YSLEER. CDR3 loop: CASSQYSRQGKDGYTF. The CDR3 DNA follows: TGCGCCAGCAGCCAATACTCGAGACAGGGAAAGGACGGCTACACCTTC.

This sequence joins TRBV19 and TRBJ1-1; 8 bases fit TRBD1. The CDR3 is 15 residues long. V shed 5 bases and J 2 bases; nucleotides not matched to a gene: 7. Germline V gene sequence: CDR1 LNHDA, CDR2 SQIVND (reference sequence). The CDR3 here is CASSGTGRGNTEAFF. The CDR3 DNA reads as TGTGCCAGTAGTGGGACAGGACGCGGTAACACTGAAGCTTTCTTT.

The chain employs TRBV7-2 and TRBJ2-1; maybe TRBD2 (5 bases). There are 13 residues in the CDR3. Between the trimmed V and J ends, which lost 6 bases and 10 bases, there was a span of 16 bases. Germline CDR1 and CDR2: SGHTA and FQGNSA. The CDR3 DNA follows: TGTGCCAGCAGTCACACGGGAAGCGGAGAGCAGTTCTTC. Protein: CASSHTGSGEQFF.

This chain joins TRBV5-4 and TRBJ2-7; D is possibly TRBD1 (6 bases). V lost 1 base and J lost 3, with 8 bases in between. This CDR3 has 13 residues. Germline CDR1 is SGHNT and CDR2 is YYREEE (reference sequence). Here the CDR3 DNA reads TGTGCCAGCAGCTTGAGAGGGGGCTACGAGCAGTACTTC. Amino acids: CASSLRGGYEQYF.

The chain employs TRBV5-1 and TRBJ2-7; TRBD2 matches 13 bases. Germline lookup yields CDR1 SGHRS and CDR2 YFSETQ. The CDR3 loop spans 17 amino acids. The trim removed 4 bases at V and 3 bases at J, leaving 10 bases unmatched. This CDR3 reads CASSIERTSGSFYEQYF. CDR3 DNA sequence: TGCGCCAGCAGCATAGAACGGACTAGCGGGAGTTTCTACGAGCAGTACTTC.

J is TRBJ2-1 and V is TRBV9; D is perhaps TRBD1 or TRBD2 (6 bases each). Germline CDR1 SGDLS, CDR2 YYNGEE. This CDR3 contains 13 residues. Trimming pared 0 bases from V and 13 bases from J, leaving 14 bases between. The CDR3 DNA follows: TGTGCCAGCAGCGTAGAGGGGGGTGTGGGACAGTTCTTC. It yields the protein CASSVEGGVGQFF.

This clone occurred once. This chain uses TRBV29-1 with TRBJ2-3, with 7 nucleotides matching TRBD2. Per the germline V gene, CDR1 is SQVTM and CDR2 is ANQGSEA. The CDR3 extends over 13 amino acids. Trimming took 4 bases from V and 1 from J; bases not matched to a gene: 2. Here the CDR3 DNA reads TGCAGCGTTGTTCGGGAGGGCACAGATACGCAGTATTTT. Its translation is CSVVREGTDTQYF.